This T cell receptor beta chain was obtained from a study of post-analysis software for immune sequencing data. On the study more broadly: Progressive-relapsing, secondary progressive and relapsing-remitting multiple sclerosis were among the disease courses included. Study-wide points: TRBV5-6, TRBV5-1 and TRBV20-1 belonged to a set of about five TRBV segments that were more frequent in patients than controls.

The authors incorporated unique molecular identifiers into the TCR beta cDNA libraries. TCRdb reanalysed the PCR reads using MiXCR and keeps one entry per CDR3 protein. This table has about 500,000 distinct CDR3 sequences, roughly 45% appearing once. V dropped 4 bases and J dropped 6; count of bases not matched to a gene: 7. The CDR3 spans 16 residues. Details on this clonotype: Its antigen remains unknown.

The sequencing sample was made of blood. The clonotype was recovered from a girl between 10 and 17 years old with multiple sclerosis. J is TRBJ1-6 and V is TRBV12-3 or TRBV12-4; 9 bases align to TRBD1. The CDR3 coding sequence is TGTGCCAGCAGTTCCGGACAGGGGCGACCTAATTCACCCCTCCACTTT. Encoded protein: CASSSGQGRPNSPLHF.